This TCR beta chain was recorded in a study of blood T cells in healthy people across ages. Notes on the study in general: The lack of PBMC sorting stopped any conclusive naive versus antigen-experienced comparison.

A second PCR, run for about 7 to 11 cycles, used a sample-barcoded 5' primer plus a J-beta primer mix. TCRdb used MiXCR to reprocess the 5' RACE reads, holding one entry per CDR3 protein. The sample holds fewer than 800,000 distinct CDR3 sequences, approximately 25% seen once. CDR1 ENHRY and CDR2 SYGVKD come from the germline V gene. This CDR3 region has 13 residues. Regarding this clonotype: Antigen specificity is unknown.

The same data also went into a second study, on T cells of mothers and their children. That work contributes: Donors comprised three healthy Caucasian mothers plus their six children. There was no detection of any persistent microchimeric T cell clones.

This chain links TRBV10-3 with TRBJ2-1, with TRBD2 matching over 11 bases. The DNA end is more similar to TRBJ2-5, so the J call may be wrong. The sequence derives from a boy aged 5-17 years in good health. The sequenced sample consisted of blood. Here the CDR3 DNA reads TGTGCCATCGCGGGACTAGCGGAAGAGACCCAGTACTTC. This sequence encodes CAIAGLAEETQYF.